Below, one T cell receptor (beta chain) is given with its context. Its antigen remains unidentified. These data are taken from a study of cytomegalovirus exposure and HLA in healthy donors. General study findings and limits: Among the CMV-associated chains, a few were confirmed in vitro as specific for CMV antigens. First-cohort TCR clusters were later found to tend to co-occur in the approximately 110 validation repertoires. Some TCR beta chains (around 160 of them) were listed as cytomegalovirus-associated.

The repertoire was sequenced with immunoSEQ multiplex PCR; TCRdb's copy has only in-frame clones and lacks some. The repertoire has some 290,000 clones, 88% of them found once; the top ten carry over 0.9%. Material for sequencing was PBMCs. This receptor was obtained from a man aged 25 to 40 in good health and CMV-seronegative.

Here the CDR3 reads CASRRSDWEVNQPQHF. Here the CDR3 DNA reads TGTGCCAGCAGACGAAGTGACTGGGAGGTCAATCAGCCCCAGCATTTT. The chain links TRBV27 to TRBJ1-5, with D unresolved. The CDR3 totals 16 residues. Trimming removed 6 bases at V and 3 bases at J, with 18 bases between. Germline lookup yields CDR1 MNHEY and CDR2 SMNVEV (reference sequence).